What follows are 22 T cell receptor beta chains derived from one specimen sequenced in a study of T cell responses to AZD1222 COVID-19 vaccine (dated by TCRdb to the early 2020s). The library was prepared using the immunoSEQ multiplex PCR assay. TCRdb mirrors the immuneACCESS table, restricted to in-frame sequences. Some clones are absent from its copies; in checked studies, under half trace to an unresolved V gene, and the reason for the others is unknown. This sample has 95,000 to 130,000 clones in its table, and roughly nine tenths of those were observed once. The top ten clonotypes cover around 1.4% of the sample. Taken with the paper, the label for time point translates to: about 28 days (+/-7) after the second vaccine dose. The specimen comprised peripheral blood, sampled 28 days after the second AZD1222 dose. These receptors all come from an adult who received the AZD1222 COVID-19 vaccine.

This chain joins TRBV28 and TRBJ2-3, with unresolved D. The CDR3 runs to 12 residues. With 6 bases removed from V and 3 bases from J, the gap between germline ends came to 7 bases. Germline CDR1 MDHEN, CDR2 SYDVKM. Written as DNA, the CDR3 is TGTGCCAGCAGGGCAGAAACAGATACGCAGTATTTT. Amino acid sequence: CASRAETDTQYF.

The genes are TRBV27 and TRBJ2-7; D is perhaps TRBD1 (6 bases). The V end lost 1 base, the J end lost 3 bases, and 13 bases lay between the germline ends. The CDR3 covers 15 residues. Germline V gene lookup returns CDR1 MNHEY and CDR2 SMNVEV (reference sequence). CDR3 sequence (DNA): TGTGCCAGCAGTTTATTACAGGGACAATACTACGAGCAGTACTTC. It encodes CASSLLQGQYYEQYF.

V and J are TRBV27 and TRBJ2-2, with 8 bases aligning to TRBD2. J lost 0 bases, V lost 5 bases, and 5 bases had no gene match. This CDR3 contains 16 residues. Germline CDR1 MNHEY, CDR2 SMNVEV (reference sequence). The CDR3 reads CASSRRLASNTGELFF. CDR3 coding DNA: TGTGCCAGCAGTCGCAGACTAGCGTCGAACACCGGGGAGCTGTTTTTT.

The chain joins TRBV27 to TRBJ2-1; 11 bases match TRBD2. Germline values: CDR1 MNHEY, CDR2 SMNVEV (reference sequence). J was trimmed by 4 bases and V by 0 bases; bases with no gene match: 11. The CDR3 loop spans 19 amino acids. In DNA, the CDR3 is TGTGCCAGCAGTTTATCCCCTGAAGATAGCGGGAGGGAATACAATGAGCAGTTCTTC. Translation gives CASSLSPEDSGREYNEQFF.

The rearrangement uses TRBV27 and TRBJ2-2; D ambiguous. Trimming left V 3 bases short and J 0 bases short, with 14 bases between. CDR1 and CDR2 from the germline V gene are MNHEY and SMNVEV (reference sequence). The CDR3 totals 17 residues. CDR3 loop: CASSFSGSPTNTGELFF. CDR3 DNA sequence: TGTGCCAGCAGTTTTTCCGGTAGCCCAACGAACACCGGGGAGCTGTTTTTT.

The rearrangement links TRBV7-9 to TRBJ2-3; perhaps D is TRBD1 or TRBD2 (5 bases each). Deletions cut 6 bases from V and 5 bases from J, with 18 bases between. The CDR3 consists of 15 residues. Germline V gene lookup returns CDR1 SEHNR and CDR2 FQNEAQ (reference sequence). CDR3 nucleotides: TGTGCCAGCAGATCAACCGGGACGGATAGAGATACGCAGTATTTT. This gives the protein CASRSTGTDRDTQYF.

This chain joins TRBV21-1 and TRBJ2-3. TRBV21-1 is given as a pseudogene. This CDR3 region has 16 residues. CDR3 sequence: CATKGRPHPNTDTQYF. The DNA of the CDR3 is TGTGCCACAAAGGGGAGACCTCATCCAAACACAGATACGCAGTATTTT.

The chain employs TRBV30 and TRBJ2-3; 14 bases line up with TRBD2. The CDR3 extends over 15 amino acids. Per the germline V gene, CDR1 is GTSNPN and CDR2 is SVGIG (reference sequence). J was trimmed by 6 bases and V by 4 bases; bases with no gene match: 6. The CDR3 sequence: CAWTRLAGGRDTQYF. The CDR3 DNA reads TGTGCCTGGACACGACTAGCGGGAGGGCGGGATACGCAGTATTTT.

The gene calls are TRBV6-5 and TRBJ2-1; 11 bases are a match to TRBD2. The CDR3 has 15 amino acids. The germline gives CDR1 MNHEY, CDR2 SVGAGI. Trimming at V came to 2 bases and at J to 4 bases, leaving 1 base not matched to a gene. The chain's CDR3 is CASSYTSGRYNEQFF. CDR3 nucleotides: TGTGCCAGCAGTTACACTAGCGGGAGATACAATGAGCAGTTCTTC.

The chain joins TRBV9 to TRBJ2-5; 8 positions agree with TRBD2. Per the germline V gene, CDR1 is SGDLS and CDR2 is YYNGEE. V dropped 4 bases and J dropped 1; count of bases not matched to a gene: 9. This CDR3 region has 16 residues. The CDR3 protein is CASSPTSETFQETQYF. CDR3 nucleotide sequence: TGTGCCAGCAGCCCGACTAGCGAGACTTTCCAAGAGACCCAGTACTTC.

The rearrangement joins TRBV2 to TRBJ1-2, with a tentative D call TRBD1 (6 bases). CDR3 length: 15 amino acids. In germline, CDR1 is SNHLY, CDR2 FYNNEI. V was clipped by 0 bases and J by 3 bases, with 11 bases between them. The chain's CDR3 is CASSEARGLYYGYTF. As DNA, the CDR3 is TGTGCCAGCAGTGAAGCGCGGGGGCTCTACTATGGCTACACCTTC.

The chain links TRBV29-1 to TRBJ2-4, with a weak D call TRBD2 (6 bases). Trimming cost V 1 base and J 4 bases, with 11 bases left between them. CDR3 length equals 14 residues. Germline CDR1 SQVTM, CDR2 ANQGSEA. The CDR3 sequence: CSVEVSGTKNIQYF. The CDR3 DNA sequence: TGCAGCGTTGAAGTGTCAGGGACTAAAAACATTCAGTACTTC.

The chain couples TRBV5-1 to TRBJ2-2, with 7 bases identical to TRBD1. CDR1 is SGHRS and CDR2 is YFSETQ in the germline V gene. Trimming at V came to 4 bases and at J to 2 bases, leaving 8 bases not matched to a gene. This CDR3 has 16 residues. The CDR3 nucleotides are TGCGCCAGCAGCCCCCGACAGGGTCGAAACACCGGGGAGCTGTTTTTT. This sequence encodes CASSPRQGRNTGELFF.

The chain employs TRBV27 and TRBJ1-5, with D possibly TRBD1 on 6 matching bases. Trimming cost V 5 bases and J 4 bases, with 15 bases left between them. CDR3 length: 15 residues. The germline CDR1 and CDR2 sequences are MNHEY and SMNVEV (reference sequence). CDR3 loop: CASSPLTGGNQPQHF. In nucleotides, the CDR3 is TGTGCCAGCAGTCCGTTGACAGGCGGGAATCAGCCCCAGCATTTT.

The rearrangement joins TRBV7-9 to TRBJ1-1; the D gene is possibly TRBD1 (5 bases). Trimming removed 3 bases at V and 1 base at J, with 18 bases between. Germline lookup yields CDR1 SEHNR and CDR2 FQNEAQ (reference sequence). CDR3 length: 17 residues. The CDR3 DNA follows: TGTGCCAGCAGCTTTACCCGGCAGGGCTTGGCGAACACTGAAGCTTTCTTT. Translated: CASSFTRQGLANTEAFF.

The genes are TRBV28 and TRBJ2-5; no clear D gene. V lost 6 bases to trimming and J lost 5 bases, with 19 bases between them. This CDR3 spans 15 amino acids. Germline V lookup: CDR1 MDHEN, CDR2 SYDVKM. DNA of the CDR3: TGTGCCAGCAGCCTTGCTCTGACTCTTGGGGAGACCCAGTACTTC. Protein: CASSLALTLGETQYF.

The V and J genes are TRBV4-1 and TRBJ2-7, with D possibly matching TRBD1 (6 bases). This CDR3 has 15 amino acids. CDR1 is MGHRA and CDR2 is YSYEKL in the germline V gene. V shed 1 base and J shed 0 bases, with 10 bases lying between them. The CDR3 nucleotides read TGCGCCAGCAGCCAAGGACAGGCGAGCTCCTACGAGCAGTACTTC. It yields the protein CASSQGQASSYEQYF.

The J gene is TRBJ2-3, the V gene TRBV5-1; TRBD2 agrees at 14 bases. There are 16 residues in the CDR3. The trim removed 6 bases at V and 3 bases at J, leaving 6 bases unmatched. Germline values: CDR1 SGHRS, CDR2 YFSETQ. The CDR3 reads CASMLGLAGETDTQYF. As DNA, the CDR3 is TGCGCCAGCATGCTGGGACTAGCGGGAGAAACAGATACGCAGTATTTT.

The chain uses TRBV19 and TRBJ1-5; the D is unclear. The germline gives CDR1 LNHDA, CDR2 SQIVND (reference sequence). V gave up 3 bases and J gave up 6 bases, with 9 bases separating them. The CDR3 sequence is 13 residues long. CDR3 in amino acids: CASSIGVPQPQHF. The CDR3 region has the DNA TGTGCCAGTAGTATTGGGGTTCCTCAGCCCCAGCATTTT.

The chain uses TRBV7-9 and TRBJ1-1; D is undetermined. CDR1 and CDR2 (germline): SEHNR, FQNEAQ (reference sequence). Trimming cost V 2 bases and J 1 base, with 8 bases left between them. This CDR3 comprises 14 residues. The CDR3 DNA reads TGTGCCAGCAGCTTAAACTCCGAGAACACTGAAGCTTTCTTT. Translating gives CASSLNSENTEAFF. The full variable domain, completed using reference TRBV7-9 and TRBJ1-1, is DTGVSQNPRHKITKRGQNVTFRCDPISEHNRLYWYRQTLGQGPEFLTYFQNEAQLEKSRLLSDRFSAERPKGSFSTLEIQRTEQGDSAMYLCASSLNSENTEAFFGQGTRLTVV.

The V and J genes are TRBV30 and TRBJ2-7, with TRBD1 matching over 11 bases. The CDR3 has 15 residues. Trimming at V came to 1 base and at J to 6 bases, leaving 8 bases not matched to a gene. Germline CDR1 is GTSNPN and CDR2 is SVGIG (reference sequence). The CDR3 here is CAWSAAGGQGGEQYF. CDR3 in DNA: TGTGCCTGGAGTGCTGCCGGGGGACAGGGGGGCGAGCAGTACTTC.

V and J are TRBV28 and TRBJ2-1; 9 positions agree with TRBD1. V gave up 6 bases and J gave up 4 bases; unmatched junction bases: 7. The V gene's germline CDR1 is MDHEN and CDR2 SYDVKM. The CDR3 is 15 residues long. CDR3 sequence reads: CASRPGTGIYNEQFF. The CDR3, as DNA: TGTGCCAGCAGGCCCGGGACAGGGATATACAATGAGCAGTTCTTC. The full variable domain, in which reference TRBV28 and TRBJ2-1 provide the parts outside the CDR3, is DVKVTQSSRYLVKRTGEKVFLECVQDMDHENMFWYRQDPGLGLRLIYFSYDVKMKEKGDIPEGYSVSREKKERFSLILESASTNQTSMYLCASRPGTGIYNEQFFGPGTRLTVL.